This T cell receptor (beta chain) was recorded in a study of blood T cell repertoires in COVID-19. V trimming: 8 bases; J trimming: 7 bases; junction bases outside the gene matches: 10. The CDR3 is 15 amino acids. CDR1 and CDR2 from the germline V gene are MNHEY and SVGAGI. TCRdb's table, derived via immunoSEQ multiplex PCR, lists solely in-frame clones and lacks some. The repertoire includes a few hundred thousand clones, 86% of them detected once, and roughly 1.6% sits in the top ten. The sequencing sample was made of peripheral blood. This chain uses TRBV6-5 with TRBJ1-4, with 10 bases that match TRBD1. This TCR came from a woman between 45 and 60 years old with acute or convalescent COVID-19. The CDR3 loop reads CASLGGQGSFEKLFF. CDR3 DNA sequence: TGTGCCAGCTTGGGGGGACAGGGGTCTTTTGAAAAACTGTTTTTT.